The clone carrying this T cell receptor (beta chain) appeared once. The repertoire was sequenced with immunoSEQ multiplex PCR; TCRdb's copy has only in-frame clones and lacks some. The table shows roughly 38,000 clones, with 90% occurring only once. CDR1 SEHNR and CDR2 FQNEAQ come from the germline V gene (reference sequence). This CDR3 region has 17 residues. J gave up 5 bases and V 2 bases, and 12 bases lay outside the gene matches. The sample comes from a study of blood T cell repertoires in COVID-19. As for the study in general: Material from acute and convalescent COVID-19 was sourced from the United States, Italy and Spain.

This TCR was recovered from a man aged 55 to 70 with active or convalescent COVID-19. Specimen: peripheral blood. The genes are TRBV7-9 and TRBJ2-3; 8 bases are a match to TRBD2. In nucleotides, the CDR3 is TGTGCCAGCAGCTTATCTCAGGGACTAGGGACCCGAGATACGCAGTATTTT. It is translated as CASSLSQGLGTRDTQYF.